The next 9 T cell receptor beta chains were all read from a single sample in a study of cytomegalovirus exposure and HLA in healthy donors. Vbeta (60) and Jbeta (13) primers were used in the PCR. Sequencing was performed with immunoSEQ multiplex PCR; in TCRdb, only in-frame clones are kept and a portion is missing. This sample has 200,000 to 250,000 clones, with around 86% found just once. The sequencing input was PBMCs. These TCRs come from a woman aged 45-65 years in good health and CMV-seropositive.

This sequence joins TRBV15 and TRBJ1-1, with TRBD1 as a possible D gene (5 bases). The ends were cut back, 0 bases at V and 4 bases at J, with 9 bases in the middle. CDR3 size: 14 residues. The germline V gene encodes CDR1 LNHNV and CDR2 YYDKDF (reference sequence). The CDR3 DNA reads as TGTGCCACCAGCAGAGATCTGGGGGGCACTGAAGCTTTCTTT. Its protein product is CATSRDLGGTEAFF.

This chain links TRBV7-8 with TRBJ2-3; tentative D call: TRBD1 (6 bases). The CDR3 extends over 14 amino acids. V gave up 1 base and J gave up 4 bases, with 9 bases separating them. Germline V gives CDR1 SGHVS, CDR2 FQNEAQ. The CDR3 nucleotides are TGTGCCAGCAGCTTAGAGGGGGTGGCAGATACGCAGTATTTT. The encoded protein is CASSLEGVADTQYF.

The chain joins TRBV27 to TRBJ2-7, with 10 bases matching TRBD1. The CDR3 covers 16 residues. Losses at the gene ends were 2 bases for V and 4 bases for J; bases not matched to a gene: 8. Germline loops: CDR1 MNHEY, CDR2 SMNVEV (reference sequence). This CDR3 is CASSLMVTGGVYEQYF. DNA for the CDR3: TGTGCCAGCAGTTTAATGGTGACAGGGGGCGTTTACGAGCAGTACTTC.

The chain recombines TRBV2 with TRBJ2-1, with 9 bases lining up with TRBD1. Germline V gene sequence: CDR1 SNHLY, CDR2 FYNNEI. This CDR3 has 15 amino acids. Trimming at V came to 8 bases and at J to 4 bases, leaving 9 bases not matched to a gene. This CDR3 reads CASPTGTGPYNEQFF. CDR3 nucleotide sequence: TGTGCCAGCCCTACCGGGACAGGGCCTTACAATGAGCAGTTCTTC.

This clone was recorded a few times. The chain joins TRBV6-5 to TRBJ1-1, with 8 nucleotides matching TRBD1. The trim removed 5 bases at V and 1 base at J, leaving 6 bases unmatched. The CDR3 consists of 15 residues. Germline CDR1 MNHEY, CDR2 SVGAGI. CDR3 residues: CASSGLTGENTEAFF. CDR3 DNA: TGTGCCAGCAGTGGGCTGACAGGGGAGAACACTGAAGCTTTCTTT.

The chain employs TRBV27 and TRBJ1-2, with TRBD1 matching 10 bases. CDR1 MNHEY and CDR2 SMNVEV come from the germline V gene (reference sequence). With 6 bases clipped from V and 6 bases from J, the junction kept 4 bases outside the gene matches. The CDR3 contains 13 residues. This CDR3 is CASRAGTGDGYTF. The DNA for the CDR3 is TGTGCCAGCAGGGCCGGGACAGGGGATGGCTACACCTTC.

This chain uses TRBV27 with TRBJ1-2; 9 bases agree with TRBD1. CDR1 is MNHEY and CDR2 is SMNVEV in the germline V gene (reference sequence). The J segment lost 6 bases and the V segment lost 6 bases, leaving 11 bases of the junction unmatched. The CDR3 runs 15 residues. CDR3 loop: CASSYKQGAVDGYTF. As DNA, the CDR3 is TGTGCCAGCAGCTACAAACAGGGGGCCGTTGATGGCTACACCTTC.

The rearrangement uses TRBV5-1 and TRBJ1-6, with D possibly matching TRBD1 (6 bases). Trimming removed 0 bases at V and 6 bases at J, with 13 bases between. Germline V gene sequence: CDR1 SGHRS, CDR2 YFSETQ. The CDR3 totals 16 residues. The CDR3 here is CASSLVAGVINSPLHF. For the CDR3, the DNA is TGCGCCAGCAGCTTGGTCGCAGGGGTGATTAATTCACCCCTCCACTTT.

This clone was observed a handful of times. This sequence joins TRBV5-1 and TRBJ2-7; TRBD1 agrees at 10 bases. This CDR3 has 15 amino acids. The germline V gene has CDR1 SGHRS and CDR2 YFSETQ. The V and J ends lost 2 bases and 6 bases, in that order; junction bases with no gene match: 8. The CDR3 nucleotides are TGCGCCAGCAGCTTAGGGGGGACAGGGGTCGGCGAGCAGTACTTC. Its translation: CASSLGGTGVGEQYF.